The next 4 T cell receptor beta chains were all read from a single sample in a study of CD8+ T cells in alopecia areata. Once RNA had been extracted, it was reverse transcribed into cDNA to act as the sequencing template. Using immunoSEQ multiplex PCR, the repertoire was profiled, and TCRdb retains in-frame clones only, with some absent. This table holds more than 90,000 clones, 35% to 40% found once. Sequencing input: CD4+ T cells sorted from blood. The receptors here all came from a human donor with alopecia areata.

This clone appeared a few times. The J gene is TRBJ2-7, the V gene TRBV30, with 7 bases matching TRBD1. Germline CDR1 reads GTSNPN; CDR2 reads SVGIG (reference sequence). CDR3 length: 13 amino acids. V shed 8 bases, J shed 6 bases, and the junction held 13 bases outside the gene matches. The CDR3 here is CARARQGPGEQYF. CDR3 DNA sequence: TGTGCCCGCGCAAGACAGGGTCCGGGCGAGCAGTACTTC.

This clone was counted between two and nine times. This chain links TRBV18 with TRBJ1-1; D gene ambiguous. Trimming pared 1 base from V and 4 bases from J, leaving 10 bases between. The V gene's germline CDR1 is KGHSH and CDR2 LQKENI. This CDR3 region has 14 residues. The DNA of the CDR3 is TGTGCCAGCTCACCACTGAAGGGATCCACTGAAGCTTTCTTT. Translated, it gives CASSPLKGSTEAFF.

The V gene is TRBV12-5, the J gene TRBJ1-1; TRBD1 is a possible D gene (6 bases). There are 11 residues in the CDR3. Germline CDR1 and CDR2: LGHNT and FRNRAP. The V and J ends lost 6 bases and 7 bases respectively, with 9 bases between them. CDR3 bases: TGTGCTAGTGGCTTAGGGGGTGAAGCTTTCTTT. This codes for CASGLGGEAFF.

The CDR3 nucleotides read TGCGCCAGCAGCTCAGACGCTAGCTCCTACAATGAGCAGTTCTTC. This translates into CASSSDASSYNEQFF. The V gene is TRBV5-1, the J gene TRBJ2-1; D remains unclear. Trimming shortened V by 3 bases and J by 0 bases, and 10 bases separated the two germline ends. Per germline, CDR1 SGHRS and CDR2 YFSETQ. This CDR3 has 15 amino acids.